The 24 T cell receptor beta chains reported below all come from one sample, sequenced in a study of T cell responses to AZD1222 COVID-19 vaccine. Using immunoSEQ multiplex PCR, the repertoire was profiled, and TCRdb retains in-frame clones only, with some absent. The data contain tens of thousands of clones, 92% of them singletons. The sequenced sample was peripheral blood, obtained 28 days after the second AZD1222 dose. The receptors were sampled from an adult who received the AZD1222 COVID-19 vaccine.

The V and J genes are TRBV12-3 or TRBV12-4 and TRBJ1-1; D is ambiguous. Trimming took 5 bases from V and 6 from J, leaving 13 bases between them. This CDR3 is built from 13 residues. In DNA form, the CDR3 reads TGTGCCAGCAGTACTGCCGGAAGTTCTGAAGCTTTCTTT. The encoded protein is CASSTAGSSEAFF.

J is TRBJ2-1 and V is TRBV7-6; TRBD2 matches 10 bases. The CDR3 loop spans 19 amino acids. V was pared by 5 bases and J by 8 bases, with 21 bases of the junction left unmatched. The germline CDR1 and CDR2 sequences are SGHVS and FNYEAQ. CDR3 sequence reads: CASSRTTGGLAGVEDEQFF. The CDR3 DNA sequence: TGTGCCAGCAGCCGCACTACTGGGGGTCTAGCGGGAGTGGAGGATGAGCAGTTCTTC.

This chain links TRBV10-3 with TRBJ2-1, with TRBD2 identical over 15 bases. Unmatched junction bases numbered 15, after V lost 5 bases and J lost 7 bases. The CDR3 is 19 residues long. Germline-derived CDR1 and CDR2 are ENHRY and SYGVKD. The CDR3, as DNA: TGTGCCATCAGTCCGCACCCGGGACTAGCGGGAGGATTTGGTAATGAGCAGTTCTTC. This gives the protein CAISPHPGLAGGFGNEQFF.

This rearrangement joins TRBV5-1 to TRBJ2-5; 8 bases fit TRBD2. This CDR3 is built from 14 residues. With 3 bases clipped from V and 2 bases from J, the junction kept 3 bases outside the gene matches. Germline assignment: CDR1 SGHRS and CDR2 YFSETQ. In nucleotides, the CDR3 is TGCGCCAGCAGCTGGGCGGGGGGACAAGAGACCCAGTACTTC. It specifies CASSWAGGQETQYF.

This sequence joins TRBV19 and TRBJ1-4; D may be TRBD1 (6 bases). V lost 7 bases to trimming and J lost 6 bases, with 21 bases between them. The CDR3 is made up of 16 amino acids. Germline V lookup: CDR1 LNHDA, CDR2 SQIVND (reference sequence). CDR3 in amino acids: CASTNRPRDTHEKLFF. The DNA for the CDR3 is TGTGCCAGTACTAACCGACCCCGGGACACCCATGAAAAACTGTTTTTT.

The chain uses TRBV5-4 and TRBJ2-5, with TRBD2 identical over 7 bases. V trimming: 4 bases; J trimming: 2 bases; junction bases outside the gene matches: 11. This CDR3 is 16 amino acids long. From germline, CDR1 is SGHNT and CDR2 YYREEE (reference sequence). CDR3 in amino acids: CASSPPPSGYQETQYF. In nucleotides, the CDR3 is TGTGCCAGCAGCCCCCCCCCTAGCGGATATCAAGAGACCCAGTACTTC.

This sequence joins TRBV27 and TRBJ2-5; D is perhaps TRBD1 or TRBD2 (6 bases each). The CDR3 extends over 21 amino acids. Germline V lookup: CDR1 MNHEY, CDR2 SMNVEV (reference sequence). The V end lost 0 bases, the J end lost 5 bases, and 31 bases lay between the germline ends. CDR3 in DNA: TGTGCCAGCAGTTTATCGAGTAGTGTGATCGTCAGAGGGGGGCGCAGGGAGACCCAGTACTTC. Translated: CASSLSSSVIVRGGRRETQYF.

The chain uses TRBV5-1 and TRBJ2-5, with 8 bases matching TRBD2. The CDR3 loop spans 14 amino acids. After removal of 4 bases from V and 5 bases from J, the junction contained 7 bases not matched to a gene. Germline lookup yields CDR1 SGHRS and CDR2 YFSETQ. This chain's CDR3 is CASSPGTSKETQYF. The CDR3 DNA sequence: TGCGCCAGCAGCCCCGGGACTAGTAAGGAGACCCAGTACTTC.

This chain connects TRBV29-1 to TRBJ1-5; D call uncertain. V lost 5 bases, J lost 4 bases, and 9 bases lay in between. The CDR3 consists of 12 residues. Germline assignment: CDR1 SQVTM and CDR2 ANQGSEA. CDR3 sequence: CSVLDGNQPQHF. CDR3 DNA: TGCAGCGTTTTGGACGGGAATCAGCCCCAGCATTTT.

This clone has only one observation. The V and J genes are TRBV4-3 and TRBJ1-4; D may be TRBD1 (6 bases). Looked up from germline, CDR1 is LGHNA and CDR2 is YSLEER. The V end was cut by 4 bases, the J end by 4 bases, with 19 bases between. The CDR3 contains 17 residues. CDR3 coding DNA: TGCGCCAGCAGCCGAAGGGACACCTCGGCCCTTAATGAAAAACTGTTTTTT. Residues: CASSRRDTSALNEKLFF.

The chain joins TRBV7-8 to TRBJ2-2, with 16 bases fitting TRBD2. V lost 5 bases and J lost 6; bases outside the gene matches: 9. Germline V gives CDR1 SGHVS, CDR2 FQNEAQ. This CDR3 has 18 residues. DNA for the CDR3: TGTGCCAGCAGCCCTGATACCGGGACTAGCGGGAGGGCCGGGGAGCTGTTTTTT. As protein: CASSPDTGTSGRAGELFF. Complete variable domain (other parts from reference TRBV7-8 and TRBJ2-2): GAGVSQSPRYKVAKRGQDVALRCDPISGHVSLFWYQQALGQGPEFLTYFQNEAQLDKSGLPSDRFFAERPEGSVSTLKIQRTQQEDSAVYLCASSPDTGTSGRAGELFFGEGSRLTVL.

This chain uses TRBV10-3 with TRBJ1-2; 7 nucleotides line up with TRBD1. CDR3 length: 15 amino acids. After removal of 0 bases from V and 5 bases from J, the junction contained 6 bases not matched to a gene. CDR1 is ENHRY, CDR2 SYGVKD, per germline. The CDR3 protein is CAISESEGGLYGYTF. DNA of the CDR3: TGTGCCATCAGTGAGTCGGAAGGGGGCTTGTATGGCTACACCTTC.

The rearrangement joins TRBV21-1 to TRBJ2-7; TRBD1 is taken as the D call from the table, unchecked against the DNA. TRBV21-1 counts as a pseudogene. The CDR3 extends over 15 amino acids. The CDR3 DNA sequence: TGTGCCAGCAGAACCGACAGGTTACGCTTCTACGAGCAGTACTTC. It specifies CASRTDRLRFYEQYF.

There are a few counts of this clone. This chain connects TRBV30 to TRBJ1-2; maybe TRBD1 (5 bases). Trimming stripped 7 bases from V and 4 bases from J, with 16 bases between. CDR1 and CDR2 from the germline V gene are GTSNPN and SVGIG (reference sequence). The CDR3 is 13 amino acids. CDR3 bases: TGTGCCTCCAGTGGGGGTTTGGGCTATGGCTACACCTTC. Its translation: CASSGGLGYGYTF.

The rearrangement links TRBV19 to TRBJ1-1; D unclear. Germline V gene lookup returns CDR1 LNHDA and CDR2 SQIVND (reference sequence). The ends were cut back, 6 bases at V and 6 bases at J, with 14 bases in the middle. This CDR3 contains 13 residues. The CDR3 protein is CASSRLAASEAFF. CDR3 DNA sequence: TGTGCCAGTAGCCGCTTGGCAGCCTCTGAAGCTTTCTTT. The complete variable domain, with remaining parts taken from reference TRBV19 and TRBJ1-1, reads DGGITQSPKYLFRKEGQNVTLSCEQNLNHDAMYWYRQDPGQGLRLIYYSQIVNDFQKGDIAEGYSVSREKKESFPLTVTSAQKNPTAFYLCASSRLAASEAFFGQGTRLTVV.

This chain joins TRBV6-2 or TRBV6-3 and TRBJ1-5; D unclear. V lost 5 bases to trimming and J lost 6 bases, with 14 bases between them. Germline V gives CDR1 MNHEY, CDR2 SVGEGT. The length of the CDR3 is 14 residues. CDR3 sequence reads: CASSRTGETQPQHF. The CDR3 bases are TGTGCCAGCAGTCGGACCGGCGAAACTCAGCCCCAGCATTTT.

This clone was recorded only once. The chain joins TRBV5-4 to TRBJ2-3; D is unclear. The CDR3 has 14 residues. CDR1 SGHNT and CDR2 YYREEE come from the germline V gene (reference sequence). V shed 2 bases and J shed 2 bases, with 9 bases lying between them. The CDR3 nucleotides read TGTGCCAGCAGCTTAATCCTAGTCACAGATACGCAGTATTTT. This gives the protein CASSLILVTDTQYF.

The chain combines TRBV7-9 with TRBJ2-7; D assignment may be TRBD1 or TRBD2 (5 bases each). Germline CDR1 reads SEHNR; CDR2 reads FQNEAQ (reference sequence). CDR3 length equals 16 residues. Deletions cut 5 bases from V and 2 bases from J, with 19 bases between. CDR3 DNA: TGTGCCAGCAGCAACTACGGGACCGAAGGTGCCTACGAGCAGTACTTC. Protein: CASSNYGTEGAYEQYF.

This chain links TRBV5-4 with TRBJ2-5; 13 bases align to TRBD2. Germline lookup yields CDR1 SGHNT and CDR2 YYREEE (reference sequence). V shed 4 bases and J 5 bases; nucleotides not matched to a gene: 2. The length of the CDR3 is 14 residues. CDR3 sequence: CASSRTSGSETQYF. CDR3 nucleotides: TGTGCCAGCAGCAGGACTAGCGGGAGTGAGACCCAGTACTTC.

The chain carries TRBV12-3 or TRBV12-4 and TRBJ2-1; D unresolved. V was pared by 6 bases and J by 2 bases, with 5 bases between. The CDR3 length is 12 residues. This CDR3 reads CASSSPYNEQFF. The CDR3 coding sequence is TGTGCCAGCAGCTCCCCCTACAATGAGCAGTTCTTC.

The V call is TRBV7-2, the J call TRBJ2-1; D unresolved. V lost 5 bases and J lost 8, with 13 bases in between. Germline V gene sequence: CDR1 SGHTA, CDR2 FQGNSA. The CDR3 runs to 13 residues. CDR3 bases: TGTGCCAGCAGCCCGCCCTCGTTGCATGAGCAGTTCTTC. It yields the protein CASSPPSLHEQFF.

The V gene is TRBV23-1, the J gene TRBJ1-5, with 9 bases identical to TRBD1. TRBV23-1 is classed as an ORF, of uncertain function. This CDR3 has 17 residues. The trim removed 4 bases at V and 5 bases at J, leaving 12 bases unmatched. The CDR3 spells CASSPLFRTGEDQPQHF. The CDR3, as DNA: TGCGCCAGCAGTCCACTATTCAGGACAGGGGAGGATCAGCCCCAGCATTTT.

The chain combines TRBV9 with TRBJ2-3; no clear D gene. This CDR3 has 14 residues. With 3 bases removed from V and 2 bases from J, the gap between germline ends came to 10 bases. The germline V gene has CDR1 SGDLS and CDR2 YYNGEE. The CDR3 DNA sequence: TGTGCCAGCAGCGGCAGGAGTACCACAGATACGCAGTATTTT. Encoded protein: CASSGRSTTDTQYF. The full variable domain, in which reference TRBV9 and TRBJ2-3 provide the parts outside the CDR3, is DSGVTQTPKHLITATGQRVTLRCSPRSGDLSVYWYQQSLDQGLQFLIQYYNGEERAKGNILERFSAQQFPDLHSELNLSSLELGDSALYFCASSGRSTTDTQYFGPGTRLTVL.

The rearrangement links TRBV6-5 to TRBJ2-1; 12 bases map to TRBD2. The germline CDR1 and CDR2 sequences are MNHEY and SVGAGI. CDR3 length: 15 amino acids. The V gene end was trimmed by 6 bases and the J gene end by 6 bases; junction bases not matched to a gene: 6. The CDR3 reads CASSRATSGSNEQFF. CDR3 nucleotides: TGTGCCAGCAGCCGCGCGACTAGCGGGAGCAATGAGCAGTTCTTC.